This is a list of T cell receptor beta chains from one sample in a study of blood T cell repertoires in COVID-19. Assay used: immunoSEQ multiplex PCR; TCRdb lists only in-frame clones, some missing. Of 300,000 to 450,000 clones listed, 87% are singletons. Sequenced sample: peripheral blood. The receptors here all came from a woman aged 60 to 75 with COVID-19, enrolled during active disease. The CDR3 runs from the conserved cysteine through the conserved F or W. Fields, in order: D gene, clone size, V gene, J gene, CDR3 protein, CDR3 DNA. The D gene is left open where the match is weak. Clone size appears in some rows only: once, few, many, or a class for an expanded clone.

D gene: NA
clone size: NA
V gene: TRBV7-3
J gene: TRBJ2-7
CDR3 protein: CASSLKSGYEQYF
CDR3 DNA: TGTGCCAGCAGCTTAAAATCAGGGTACGAGCAGTACTTC

D gene: NA
clone size: NA
V gene: TRBV27
J gene: TRBJ2-5
CDR3 protein: CASSLRPTQTQYF
CDR3 DNA: TGTGCCAGCAGTTTGAGGCCCACCCAGACCCAGTACTTC

D gene: NA
clone size: NA
V gene: TRBV2
J gene: TRBJ1-1
CDR3 protein: CASSVLGGNTEAFF
CDR3 DNA: TGTGCCAGCAGTGTCCTAGGGGGTAACACTGAAGCTTTCTTT

D gene: NA
clone size: few
V gene: TRBV19
J gene: TRBJ2-6
CDR3 protein: CASFRTGANVLTF
CDR3 DNA: TGTGCCAGCTTTAGAACTGGGGCCAACGTCCTGACTTTC

D gene: NA
clone size: NA
V gene: TRBV6-6
J gene: TRBJ2-5
CDR3 protein: CASSSGGVLETQYF
CDR3 DNA: TGTGCCAGCAGTTCAGGAGGGGTGCTGGAGACCCAGTACTTC

D gene: NA
clone size: NA
V gene: TRBV11-2
J gene: TRBJ2-7
CDR3 protein: CASSLPEGGVEQYF
CDR3 DNA: TGTGCCAGCAGCTTACCGGAGGGAGGAGTCGAGCAGTACTTC

D gene: NA
clone size: NA
V gene: TRBV6-1
J gene: TRBJ2-7
CDR3 protein: CASSELGQAQYF
CDR3 DNA: TGTGCCAGCAGTGAATTGGGGCAGGCCCAGTACTTC

D gene: NA
clone size: NA
V gene: TRBV19
J gene: TRBJ1-6
CDR3 protein: CASSIEASPLHF
CDR3 DNA: TGTGCCAGTAGTATAGAAGCTTCACCCCTCCACTTT

D gene: NA
clone size: NA
V gene: TRBV4-1
J gene: TRBJ1-5
CDR3 protein: CASSPGGGNQPQHF
CDR3 DNA: TGCGCCAGCAGCCCCGGGGGAGGCAATCAGCCCCAGCATTTT

D gene: NA
clone size: NA
V gene: TRBV5-4
J gene: TRBJ2-2
CDR3 protein: CASSPDINTGELFF
CDR3 DNA: TGTGCCAGCAGCCCCGACATAAACACCGGGGAGCTGTTTTTT

D gene: NA
clone size: NA
V gene: TRBV30
J gene: TRBJ2-7
CDR3 protein: CAWSLAWVTDEQYF
CDR3 DNA: TGTGCCTGGAGTTTGGCCTGGGTGACAGACGAGCAGTACTTC

D gene: NA
clone size: NA
V gene: TRBV6-5
J gene: TRBJ1-5
CDR3 protein: CASRLEQANQPQHF
CDR3 DNA: TGTGCCAGCAGGCTAGAACAAGCCAATCAGCCCCAGCATTTT

D gene: NA
clone size: NA
V gene: TRBV18
J gene: TRBJ2-7
CDR3 protein: CASSLVLTSYEQYF
CDR3 DNA: TGTGCCAGCTCTTTAGTATTAACCTCCTACGAGCAGTACTTC

D gene: TRBD1
clone size: once
V gene: TRBV7-8
J gene: TRBJ2-5
CDR3 protein: CASRGTGPLQETQYF
CDR3 DNA: TGTGCCAGCAGGGGGACAGGGCCATTGCAAGAGACCCAGTACTTC

D gene: NA
clone size: NA
V gene: TRBV10-3
J gene: TRBJ2-3
CDR3 protein: CAISDRYTDTQYF
CDR3 DNA: TGTGCCATCAGTGACAGATACACAGATACGCAGTATTTT

D gene: NA
clone size: NA
V gene: TRBV21-1
J gene: TRBJ1-5
CDR3 protein: CALKHENQPQHF
CDR3 DNA: TGTGCCCTCAAACACGAAAATCAGCCCCAGCATTTT

D gene: NA
clone size: NA
V gene: TRBV5-1
J gene: TRBJ2-3
CDR3 protein: CASSREPSTDTQYF
CDR3 DNA: TGCGCCAGCAGCCGGGAGCCCAGTACAGATACGCAGTATTTT

D gene: TRBD1
clone size: NA
V gene: TRBV5-1
J gene: TRBJ1-3
CDR3 protein: CASSLSGTGSGNTIYF
CDR3 DNA: TGCGCCAGCAGCTTGTCCGGGACAGGGTCTGGAAACACCATATATTTT

D gene: TRBD2
clone size: NA
V gene: TRBV4-1
J gene: TRBJ2-1
CDR3 protein: CASSLSTSGSYNEQFF
CDR3 DNA: TGCGCCAGCAGCCTTTCTACTAGCGGTTCCTACAATGAGCAGTTCTTC

D gene: NA
clone size: NA
V gene: TRBV4-1
J gene: TRBJ2-3
CDR3 protein: CASSQAKTLSGNTQYF
CDR3 DNA: TGCGCCAGCAGCCAAGCCAAGACCCTCTCAGGGAATACGCAGTATTTT

D gene: NA
clone size: NA
V gene: TRBV6-5
J gene: TRBJ1-1
CDR3 protein: CASSYGGTEAFF
CDR3 DNA: TGTGCCAGCAGTTACGGCGGGACTGAAGCTTTCTTT

D gene: NA
clone size: NA
V gene: TRBV29-1
J gene: TRBJ1-2
CDR3 protein: CSAGDWDYGYTF
CDR3 DNA: TGCAGCGCTGGGGACTGGGACTATGGCTACACCTTC

D gene: TRBD2
clone size: NA
V gene: TRBV6-6
J gene: TRBJ2-6
CDR3 protein: CASSQTGTSTAGANVLTF
CDR3 DNA: TGTGCCAGCAGTCAGACCGGGACTAGCACTGCTGGGGCCAACGTCCTGACTTTC

D gene: TRBD1
clone size: NA
V gene: TRBV9
J gene: TRBJ2-3
CDR3 protein: CASSVVGQGTDTQYF
CDR3 DNA: TGTGCCAGCAGCGTAGTTGGACAGGGGACAGATACGCAGTATTTT

D gene: TRBD2
clone size: NA
V gene: TRBV11-3
J gene: TRBJ2-3
CDR3 protein: CASSPGVAGAGDTQYF
CDR3 DNA: TGTGCCAGCAGCCCTGGGGTAGCGGGGGCAGGAGATACGCAGTATTTT

D gene: TRBD2
clone size: NA
V gene: TRBV5-4
J gene: TRBJ2-5
CDR3 protein: CASSLALRGGMETQYF
CDR3 DNA: TGTGCCAGCAGCTTGGCCTTACGGGGGGGGATGGAGACCCAGTACTTC

D gene: NA
clone size: NA
V gene: TRBV28
J gene: TRBJ2-7
CDR3 protein: CASSTTGYEQYF
CDR3 DNA: TGTGCCAGCAGTACAACAGGGTACGAGCAGTACTTC

D gene: TRBD1
clone size: once
V gene: TRBV3-1/TRBV3-2
J gene: TRBJ1-1
CDR3 protein: CASSPLQGVGMNTEAFF
CDR3 DNA: TGTGCCAGCAGCCCCCTACAGGGGGTAGGGATGAACACTGAAGCTTTCTTT

D gene: NA
clone size: NA
V gene: TRBV6-6
J gene: TRBJ1-5
CDR3 protein: CASRETGSQPQHF
CDR3 DNA: TGTGCCAGCAGGGAAACAGGGAGCCAGCCCCAGCATTTT

D gene: TRBD1
clone size: NA
V gene: TRBV18
J gene: TRBJ1-6
CDR3 protein: CASRGPGQGNSPLHF
CDR3 DNA: TGTGCCAGCCGCGGACCGGGACAGGGGAATTCACCCCTCCACTTT

D gene: NA
clone size: NA
V gene: TRBV11-1
J gene: TRBJ2-3
CDR3 protein: CASSLAGQGWTDTQYF
CDR3 DNA: TGTGCCAGCAGCTTAGCTGGGCAGGGTTGGACAGATACGCAGTATTTT

D gene: TRBD1
clone size: NA
V gene: TRBV2
J gene: TRBJ1-2
CDR3 protein: CASDDKGAFGYTF
CDR3 DNA: TGTGCCAGCGATGACAAGGGGGCTTTTGGCTACACCTTC

D gene: TRBD1
clone size: once
V gene: TRBV5-1
J gene: TRBJ1-2
CDR3 protein: CASSLARDRGDYGYTF
CDR3 DNA: TGCGCCAGCAGCTTGGCCCGGGACAGGGGGGACTATGGCTACACCTTC

D gene: TRBD1
clone size: NA
V gene: TRBV2
J gene: TRBJ2-3
CDR3 protein: CASSEGEDRATDTQYF
CDR3 DNA: TGTGCCAGCAGTGAGGGGGAGGACAGGGCGACAGATACGCAGTATTTT

D gene: NA
clone size: once
V gene: TRBV7-9
J gene: TRBJ1-1
CDR3 protein: CASTLDRTEAFF
CDR3 DNA: TGTGCCAGCACCCTGGACAGAACTGAAGCTTTCTTT

D gene: TRBD2
clone size: NA
V gene: TRBV19
J gene: TRBJ2-2
CDR3 protein: CASSLGLAGGQGSTGELFF
CDR3 DNA: TGTGCCAGTAGTTTGGGACTAGCGGGGGGGCAAGGATCCACCGGGGAGCTGTTTTTT

D gene: NA
clone size: NA
V gene: TRBV3-1/TRBV3-2
J gene: TRBJ2-1
CDR3 protein: CASSPVSASSYNEQFF
CDR3 DNA: TGTGCCAGCAGCCCCGTTAGCGCCAGCTCCTACAATGAGCAGTTCTTC

D gene: TRBD1
clone size: NA
V gene: TRBV20-1
J gene: TRBJ2-7
CDR3 protein: CRTGGGDEQYF
CDR3 DNA: TGCAGGACAGGGGGCGGGGACGAGCAGTACTTC

D gene: TRBD1
clone size: NA
V gene: TRBV9
J gene: TRBJ2-3
CDR3 protein: CASSARQGMADTQYF
CDR3 DNA: TGTGCCAGCAGCGCAAGACAGGGGATGGCAGATACGCAGTATTTT

D gene: NA
clone size: NA
V gene: TRBV30
J gene: TRBJ1-3
CDR3 protein: CAWSPGTSSGNTIYF
CDR3 DNA: TGTGCCTGGAGTCCGGGGACATCCTCTGGAAACACCATATATTTT

D gene: NA
clone size: NA
V gene: TRBV5-1
J gene: TRBJ1-1
CDR3 protein: CASRHEQSEAFF
CDR3 DNA: TGCGCCAGCAGACACGAACAGAGTGAAGCTTTCTTT

D gene: NA
clone size: NA
V gene: TRBV15
J gene: TRBJ1-1
CDR3 protein: CATSSRGGNTEAFF
CDR3 DNA: TGTGCCACCAGCAGTAGGGGAGGGAACACTGAAGCTTTCTTT

D gene: TRBD1
clone size: NA
V gene: TRBV11-3
J gene: TRBJ2-2
CDR3 protein: CASSPGGNTGELFF
CDR3 DNA: TGTGCCAGCAGTCCAGGGGGTAACACCGGGGAGCTGTTTTTT

D gene: NA
clone size: NA
V gene: TRBV19
J gene: TRBJ1-1
CDR3 protein: CASTRGTEAFF
CDR3 DNA: TGTGCCAGTACCCGGGGGACTGAAGCTTTCTTT

D gene: NA
clone size: NA
V gene: TRBV27
J gene: TRBJ1-5
CDR3 protein: CASSRNREYQPQHF
CDR3 DNA: TGTGCCAGCAGCCGCAACAGGGAATATCAGCCCCAGCATTTT

D gene: TRBD1
clone size: NA
V gene: TRBV3-1/TRBV3-2
J gene: TRBJ1-5
CDR3 protein: CASRMTGNQPQHF
CDR3 DNA: TGTGCCAGCAGGATGACAGGGAATCAGCCCCAGCATTTT

D gene: NA
clone size: NA
V gene: TRBV6-5
J gene: TRBJ1-5
CDR3 protein: CASRVQYNQPQHF
CDR3 DNA: TGTGCCAGCAGGGTACAGTACAATCAGCCCCAGCATTTT

D gene: TRBD2
clone size: NA
V gene: TRBV24-1
J gene: TRBJ2-1
CDR3 protein: CATSDPVAGAYNEQFF
CDR3 DNA: TGTGCCACCAGTGATCCCGTAGCGGGGGCTTACAATGAGCAGTTCTTC

D gene: TRBD1
clone size: NA
V gene: TRBV28
J gene: TRBJ2-7
CDR3 protein: CASSWRQGAHEQYF
CDR3 DNA: TGTGCCAGCAGTTGGCGTCAGGGGGCCCACGAGCAGTACTTC

D gene: NA
clone size: NA
V gene: TRBV28
J gene: TRBJ2-5
CDR3 protein: CASNGADRETQYF
CDR3 DNA: TGTGCCAGCAATGGGGCCGATAGGGAGACCCAGTACTTC

D gene: TRBD1
clone size: NA
V gene: TRBV2
J gene: TRBJ2-2
CDR3 protein: CASSVALGTATGELFF
CDR3 DNA: TGTGCCAGCAGCGTCGCCCTCGGGACAGCCACCGGGGAGCTGTTTTTT

D gene: TRBD1
clone size: NA
V gene: TRBV6-5
J gene: TRBJ1-1
CDR3 protein: CASSYAGQGETEAFF
CDR3 DNA: TGTGCCAGCAGTTACGCGGGACAGGGAGAGACTGAAGCTTTCTTT

D gene: NA
clone size: NA
V gene: TRBV5-1
J gene: TRBJ1-3
CDR3 protein: CASSLGADGNTIYF
CDR3 DNA: TGCGCCAGCAGCTTGGGGGCCGACGGAAACACCATATATTTT

D gene: TRBD2
clone size: NA
V gene: TRBV5-1
J gene: TRBJ2-4
CDR3 protein: CASSPTPSGGAKNIQYF
CDR3 DNA: TGCGCCAGCAGCCCAACCCCTAGCGGGGGGGCCAAAAACATTCAGTACTTC

D gene: TRBD2
clone size: NA
V gene: TRBV27
J gene: TRBJ2-3
CDR3 protein: CASSLGRTSGMGTDTQYF
CDR3 DNA: TGTGCCAGCAGTTTGGGCCGGACTAGCGGGATGGGCACAGATACGCAGTATTTT

D gene: NA
clone size: NA
V gene: TRBV19
J gene: TRBJ1-1
CDR3 protein: CATLRGITEAFF
CDR3 DNA: TGTGCCACCTTGAGAGGGATCACTGAAGCTTTCTTT